These 28 T cell receptor beta chains were sequenced from one sample in a study of T cells in Graves' hyperthyroidism and ophthalmopathy. Authors of the study amplified TCR beta CDR3 regions from RNA transcripts. First-round RT-PCR with HTBI primers amplified the TCR CDR3 region. TCRdb re-analysed the multiplex PCR reads in MiXCR, keeping a single row per CDR3 protein. In the table there are about 600,000 distinct CDR3 sequences, approximately 14% of which are singletons. The sequenced sample was blood. The receptors shown here come from a woman aged 18-29 years with Graves' ophthalmopathy.

The chain couples TRBV4-1 to TRBJ1-1; no clear D gene. The V gene's germline CDR1 is MGHRA and CDR2 YSYEKL. V dropped 1 base and J dropped 1 base, with 16 bases sitting between them. The CDR3 is made up of 17 amino acids. This CDR3 is CASSQGVPPFRNTEAFF. The CDR3 DNA follows: TGCGCCAGCAGCCAAGGGGTTCCCCCTTTTAGGAACACTGAAGCTTTCTTT.

This clonotype was counted ten times or more. The chain uses TRBV27 and TRBJ1-2; 7 nucleotides match TRBD1. In germline, CDR1 is MNHEY, CDR2 SMNVEV (reference sequence). The V gene end was trimmed by 7 bases and the J gene end by 8 bases; junction bases not matched to a gene: 13. The CDR3 length is 14 residues. This chain's CDR3 is CASTSWTGAGGYTF. The CDR3 nucleotides read TGTGCCAGCACTTCCTGGACAGGAGCCGGGGGCTACACCTTC.

This clonotype was seen repeatedly, ten times or more. The V call is TRBV20-1, the J call TRBJ2-4; D remains unclear. Germline V CDR1 and CDR2: DFQATT, SNEGSKA (reference sequence). Trimming pared 5 bases from V and 5 bases from J, leaving 10 bases between. The length of the CDR3 is 12 residues. CDR3 in DNA: TGCAGTGCTCCCCTGCGCGAAAACATTCAGTACTTC. Translation gives CSAPLRENIQYF.

The chain employs TRBV19 and TRBJ2-3, with 7 bases matching TRBD1. CDR1 LNHDA and CDR2 SQIVND come from the germline V gene (reference sequence). The V and J ends lost 5 bases and 1 base, in that order; junction bases with no gene match: 6. The CDR3 is 15 amino acids. CDR3 sequence reads: CASSLGQVRTDTQYF. The CDR3 DNA follows: TGTGCCAGTAGTTTAGGACAGGTTCGCACAGATACGCAGTATTTT.

The chain carries TRBV7-9 and TRBJ2-5; D perhaps matches TRBD2 (6 bases). CDR1 and CDR2 (germline): SEHNR, FQNEAQ (reference sequence). Trimming removed 5 bases from V and 2 bases from J, with 21 bases in between. The CDR3 has 17 amino acids. The CDR3, as DNA: TGTGCCAGCAGCCAAGCCCCGGGGGAGAGTAGGCAAGAGACCCAGTACTTC. It encodes CASSQAPGESRQETQYF.

This chain links TRBV29-1 with TRBJ2-2; no reliable D call. The germline V gene encodes CDR1 SQVTM and CDR2 ANQGSEA. The CDR3 is 16 amino acids. Trimming removed 0 bases from V and 6 bases from J, with 17 bases in between. The CDR3 DNA sequence: TGCAGCGTTGAAGATCGTACAATTAACGTACCCGGGGAGCTGTTTTTT. Protein: CSVEDRTINVPGELFF.

A few counts support this clonotype. The rearrangement joins TRBV16 to TRBJ1-1; D not certain. CDR3 length: 16 residues. Per the germline V gene, CDR1 is KGHSY and CDR2 is FQNENV. V lost 2 bases, J lost 2 bases, and 15 bases lay in between. The CDR3 protein is CASSQIGNRLNTEAFF. CDR3 DNA: TGTGCCAGCAGCCAAATAGGTAACAGACTTAACACTGAAGCTTTCTTT.

V usage is TRBV30 and J usage is TRBJ2-7, with TRBD1 matching 11 bases. The CDR3 consists of 16 residues. Trimming took 4 bases from V and 5 from J; bases not matched to a gene: 13. Germline CDR1 and CDR2: GTSNPN and SVGIG (reference sequence). Here the CDR3 DNA reads TGTGCCTGGAATATGGGACAGGGGGTCGCTAGGAACGAGCAGTACTTC. This encodes CAWNMGQGVARNEQYF.

Details on this clonotype: A much larger clone sits a single nucleotide away, making a read error possible. The chain carries TRBV7-6 and TRBJ1-5; tentatively, D is TRBD1 (6 bases). The CDR3 is made up of 15 amino acids. Trimming cost V 1 base and J 6 bases, with 13 bases left between them. The germline gives CDR1 SGHVS, CDR2 FNYEAQ. The CDR3 spells CASSLERGPRQPQHF. CDR3 sequence (DNA): TGTGCCAGCAGCTTAGAACGGGGGCCGCGTCAGCCCCAGCATTTT. Full variable domain (rest looked up from reference TRBV7-6 and TRBJ1-5): GAGVSQSPRYKVTKRGQDVALRCDPISGHVSLYWYRQALGQGPEFLTYFNYEAQQDKSGLPNDRFSAERPEGSISTLTIQRTEQRDSAMYRCASSLERGPRQPQHFGDGTRLSIL.

This clonotype came up many times. This chain joins TRBV6-2 or TRBV6-3 and TRBJ2-3; 13 bases are shared with TRBD2. Germline-derived CDR1 and CDR2 are MNHEY and SVGEGT. The junction had 4 bases not matched to a gene; V was cut back by 10 bases and J by 6 bases. The CDR3 is 13 amino acids. Written as DNA, the CDR3 is TGTGCCACCCGGACTAGCGGGAGTGATACGCAGTATTTT. Protein: CATRTSGSDTQYF.

This clonotype was recorded a few times. One end of the junction varies from germline; a read error may be responsible. CDR3 in amino acids: CTSSPGQGQNTEAFF. For the CDR3, the DNA is TGTACCAGCAGTCCAGGACAGGGACAGAACACTGAAGCTTTCTTT. The chain joins TRBV2 to TRBJ1-1; 8 bases align to TRBD1. This CDR3 has 15 amino acids. CDR1 and CDR2 from the germline V gene are SNHLY and FYNNEI.

In this sample, this clonotype turned up a few times. This chain connects TRBV9 to TRBJ2-1; the D gene is possibly TRBD2 (5 bases). Per the germline V gene, CDR1 is SGDLS and CDR2 is YYNGEE. V was cut by 6 bases and J by 5 bases, with 15 bases left in between. This CDR3 region has 14 residues. CDR3 in DNA: TGTGCCAGCACCTTTGGAGGAATGGACAATGAGCAGTTCTTC. Its translation is CASTFGGMDNEQFF.

The genes are TRBV2 and TRBJ1-5; tentatively, D is TRBD1 (5 bases). CDR3 length: 16 residues. CDR1 is SNHLY and CDR2 is FYNNEI in the germline V gene. The V end was cut by 5 bases, the J end by 2 bases, with 16 bases between. The CDR3 sequence is CASSFPRDGGNQPQHF. In DNA, the CDR3 is TGTGCCAGCAGTTTCCCCCGGGACGGAGGCAATCAGCCCCAGCATTTT.

The sample holds many counts of this clonotype. The chain carries TRBV27 and TRBJ2-5; a weak D match, TRBD1 (6 bases). Trimming left V 3 bases short and J 0 bases short, with 14 bases between. Germline CDR1 and CDR2: MNHEY and SMNVEV (reference sequence). CDR3 length: 16 residues. The chain's CDR3 is CASSLGAEQYQETQYF. CDR3 nucleotides: TGTGCCAGCAGTTTGGGGGCGGAGCAGTACCAAGAGACCCAGTACTTC.

This clonotype was found a few times. The chain joins TRBV13 to TRBJ2-7; D is possibly TRBD2 (5 bases). Germline CDR1 and CDR2: PRHDT and FYEKMQ (reference sequence). V lost 5 bases and J 1 base, leaving 15 bases between the germline ends. This CDR3 comprises 15 residues. Here the CDR3 DNA reads TGTGCCAGCAGCCATTCCAGGCGGGCGTCCTACGAGCAGTACTTC. Its protein product is CASSHSRRASYEQYF.

This clonotype was detected a few times. V gene TRBV6-2 or TRBV6-3 combines with J gene TRBJ2-5; unclear D gene. The ends were cut back, 1 base at V and 1 base at J, with 10 bases in the middle. The CDR3 is made up of 15 amino acids. Germline CDR1 MNHEY, CDR2 SVGEGT. CDR3 bases: TGTGCCAGCAGTTACTACCGGGCAGTCCAAGAGACCCAGTACTTC. Protein sequence: CASSYYRAVQETQYF.

The chain combines TRBV14 with TRBJ2-1; D is uncertain. The CDR3 has 14 amino acids. Trimming removed 0 bases from V and 9 bases from J, with 12 bases in between. Per germline, CDR1 SGHDN and CDR2 FVKESK. CDR3 residues: CASSQDARRIEQFF. CDR3 DNA sequence: TGTGCCAGCAGCCAAGATGCCAGGAGAATTGAGCAGTTCTTC.

The chain joins TRBV12-3 or TRBV12-4 to TRBJ2-7; no definite D call. The CDR3 has 15 residues. The germline V and J ends were trimmed by 6 bases and 0 bases, with 15 bases remaining between them. The chain's CDR3 is CASSLSLSSSYEQYF. In DNA form, the CDR3 reads TGTGCCAGCAGCTTGTCTCTCAGTAGCTCCTACGAGCAGTACTTC.

The table lists this clonotype with many counts. The chain recombines TRBV7-8 with TRBJ2-1; 10 positions agree with TRBD2. The CDR3 runs to 14 residues. Looked up from germline, CDR1 is SGHVS and CDR2 is FQNEAQ. V lost 5 bases and J lost 8; bases outside the gene matches: 6. The CDR3 is CASSPTGTSDEQFF. The CDR3 region has the DNA TGTGCCAGCAGCCCTACCGGGACTAGCGATGAGCAGTTCTTC.

This clonotype showed up many times. V usage is TRBV6-1 and J usage is TRBJ1-1; D perhaps matches TRBD1 (5 bases). Germline V gene data show CDR1 as MNHNS and CDR2 as SASEGT. With 6 bases removed from V and 1 base from J, the gap between germline ends came to 12 bases. The CDR3 covers 14 residues. The CDR3 DNA is TGTGCCAGCAGCCACATTAGGGGGAACACTGAAGCTTTCTTT. Its protein product is CASSHIRGNTEAFF.

This clonotype was seen ten or more times. The chain combines TRBV11-3 with TRBJ1-5; a weak D match, TRBD1 (5 bases). V was cut by 5 bases and J by 0 bases, with 17 bases left in between. In germline, CDR1 is SGHNT, CDR2 YENEEA. CDR3 length: 17 residues. The CDR3, as DNA: TGTGCCAGCAGCCACAAGGGTGGGGGATATAGCAATCAGCCCCAGCATTTT. As protein: CASSHKGGGYSNQPQHF.

This clonotype was counted between two and nine times. The rearrangement links TRBV4-1 to TRBJ2-7, with TRBD1 as a possible D gene (6 bases). Germline V CDR1 and CDR2: MGHRA, YSYEKL. Between the trimmed V and J ends, which lost 1 base and 2 bases, there was a span of 9 bases. This CDR3 has 14 amino acids. The CDR3 bases are TGCGCCAGCAGCCAAGGACAGGTTGCCTACGAGCAGTACTTC. This encodes CASSQGQVAYEQYF.

This clonotype was seen at least ten times. This chain uses TRBV10-3 with TRBJ2-7; the D is unclear. In germline, CDR1 is ENHRY, CDR2 SYGVKD. V dropped 8 bases and J dropped 1 base, with 9 bases sitting between them. The CDR3 extends over 12 amino acids. The CDR3 coding sequence is TGTGCCATCGCTCAGTGGTCCTACGAGCAGTACTTC. This codes for CAIAQWSYEQYF.

At least ten counts were recorded for this clonotype. The V gene is TRBV20-1, the J gene TRBJ2-7; D is uncertain. Germline V gene data show CDR1 as DFQATT and CDR2 as SNEGSKA (reference sequence). Trimming removed 6 bases at V and 3 bases at J, with 9 bases between. There are 11 residues in the CDR3. This CDR3 is CSAAAYYEQYF. In nucleotides, the CDR3 is TGCAGTGCCGCCGCTTACTACGAGCAGTACTTC.

V is TRBV3-1 and J is TRBJ2-5; TRBD2 aligns across 10 bases. Germline V CDR1 and CDR2: LGHDT, YNNKEL (reference sequence). The ends lost 3 bases at V and 2 bases at J; junction bases unmatched: 6. This CDR3 is 16 amino acids long. CDR3 sequence (DNA): TGTGCCAGCAGCCAGGAGACTAGCGGGCCTCAAGAGACCCAGTACTTC. Translation gives CASSQETSGPQETQYF.

Comment on this clonotype: This may be a read error: a much more frequent sequence differs by one nucleotide. The chain uses TRBV12-3 or TRBV12-4 and TRBJ1-1; D uncertain. The CDR3 spans 10 residues. V dropped 5 bases and J dropped 6 bases, with 4 bases sitting between them. CDR3 sequence (DNA): TGTGCCAGCAGTGATCCTGAAGCTTTCTTT. Translated, it gives CASSDPEAFF.

This clonotype was recorded at least ten times. V and J are TRBV2 and TRBJ2-7, with 8 bases lining up with TRBD1. J gave up 2 bases and V 7 bases, and 10 bases lay outside the gene matches. The CDR3 extends over 15 amino acids. Germline V gene lookup returns CDR1 SNHLY and CDR2 FYNNEI. The CDR3 coding sequence is TGTGCCAGCATGCTAGGACAGGGATCCCCCTACGAGCAGTACTTC. It translates to CASMLGQGSPYEQYF.

The chain links TRBV2 to TRBJ2-5; TRBD2 agrees at 14 bases. V gave up 6 bases and J gave up 5 bases; unmatched junction bases: 11. The CDR3 runs to 17 residues. CDR1 is SNHLY and CDR2 is FYNNEI in the germline V gene. The CDR3 DNA reads as TGTGCCAGCAGAGATCCTCGACTAGCGGGAGGGCAGGAGACCCAGTACTTC. This translates into CASRDPRLAGGQETQYF.